This T cell receptor (beta chain) was profiled in a study of T cells in tuberculosis (dated by TCRdb to 2017 to 2018). For the wider study: To characterize T cells specific for the mycobacterial lipid antigen glucose monomycolate (GMM), the study used CD1B tetramers together with high-throughput TCR immunosequencing. On the study overall, not on this receptor specifically: T cells that bind the CD1B-GMM tetramer with low affinity may have been missed by the stringent sort gate.

On this clone: No qualities accompany the bases; no much larger clone lies one base away.

PBMC were thawed, rested overnight, stained with GMM-loaded CD1B tetramer, a Live/Dead dye and anti-CD3, and then sorted on a FACS Aria II. CD1B tetramers were loaded with C32 glucose monomycolate purified from Rhodococcus equi. PBMC used for tetramer sorting had been depleted of CD14-expressing monocytes for a separate study before cryopreservation. From each donor, roughly 96,000 tetramer-negative cells were also sorted and analyzed side by side with the tetramer-positive cells. GMM-loaded CD1B tetramers were used to sort antigen-specific T cells from several healthy South African adults. Because TCR-alpha and TCR-beta chains were sequenced unpaired, no chain pairing information was available. The immunoSEQ multiplex PCR assay was used to generate TCR libraries, with TCR-beta and/or TCR-alpha/delta assays applied to each sample. Amplified TCR libraries were sequenced on the Illumina high-throughput platform. In the authors' own workflow: Clustering and dimensionality reduction relied on pairwise TCRdist distances among GMM-specific receptors from T cells that were either sorted ex vivo or expanded in vitro. Sequence motifs defined by gene usage and CDR3 content were checked for enrichment by comparing tetramer-positive and tetramer-negative populations. In its TCRdb copy, this immuneACCESS table keeps in-frame sequences only and misses some clones. Where compared with another copy, unresolved V genes explain less than half of these, and the others have no known cause. That table gives V, J and clone size, and the DNA gave D and trimming. This sample holds about 54,000 clones; approximately 88% were observed only once. The top ten clones comprise just over 20% of the sample.

Here V drops 4 bases and J drops 3 bases, and the junction holds 11 bases not matched to any gene. The germline V gene sets CDR1 to SGHDT and CDR2 to YYEEEE. From cysteine to phenylalanine, the CDR3 is 17 amino acids long. This entry keeps only the CDR3 DNA: 51 bases, framed from base 1. The sequence joins TRBV5-6 to TRBJ2-7; 12 of the junction bases match TRBD2. The sequencing sample was made of CD1b-GMM tetramer-negative cells sorted from PBMCs. The sample's cell subset or site, from its label and the paper: T cells not binding CD1B-GMM tetramer, sorted from same donor. The sequence came from an adult woman with latent tuberculosis. The CDR3 reads as follows: CASSVKTSGSVDYEQYF. The DNA sequence is given as TGTGCCAGCAGCGTGAAGACTAGCGGGAGTGTGGACTACGAGCAGTACTTC.